One and the same sample provided the 5 T cell receptor beta chains below, sequenced in a study of cytomegalovirus exposure and HLA in healthy donors (dated by TCRdb to 2016 to 2017). Library generation was performed with the immunoSEQ multiplex PCR assay. For the multiplex PCR, a mixture combining 60 forward primers for TCR Vbeta segments and 13 reverse primers for TCR Jbeta segments was used. The immuneACCESS repertoire file appears here via TCRdb, limited to in-frame rearrangements. These files lack a portion of the clones; in checked studies, under half of the deficit traces to unresolved V genes, and the cause of the others is not known. A total of 80,000 to 130,000 clones appear in this sample, 79% of them only once. Of the sample, 4.1% falls within the top ten clones. Sample: PBMCs. Receptors originate from a female donor in good health and CMV-seropositive.

V usage is TRBV19 and J usage is TRBJ2-1, with 11 nucleotides matching TRBD2. Per germline, CDR1 LNHDA and CDR2 SQIVND (reference sequence). The J segment lost 6 bases and the V segment lost 6 bases, leaving 7 bases of the junction unmatched. The CDR3 extends over 15 amino acids. CDR3 nucleotide sequence: TGTGCCAGTAGGCAGACTAGCGGGGAGGGCAATGAGCAGTTCTTC. It encodes CASRQTSGEGNEQFF.

The count of this clone is one. This chain joins TRBV18 and TRBJ2-3; TRBD2 matches at 9 bases. This CDR3 region has 15 residues. V was clipped by 4 bases and J by 6 bases; unmatched bases: 8. Germline-derived CDR1 and CDR2 are KGHSH and LQKENI. CDR3 nucleotides: TGTGCCAGCTCACTAGCGGGGGCCACCCGGGATACGCAGTATTTT. Translated: CASSLAGATRDTQYF.

The V gene is TRBV2, the J gene TRBJ2-7; a possible D gene is TRBD1 (6 bases). V was pared by 6 bases and J by 0 bases, with 12 bases between. Germline CDR1 and CDR2: SNHLY and FYNNEI. The CDR3 runs 14 residues. Here the CDR3 reads CASSRTASSYEQYF. CDR3 bases: TGTGCCAGCAGCCGGACAGCAAGCTCCTACGAGCAGTACTTC.

The rearrangement links TRBV7-7 to TRBJ2-5; D may be TRBD2 (6 bases). The J call may be in error: the DNA end matches TRBJ2-7 better. Germline V gene data show CDR1 as SSHAT and CDR2 as FNYEAQ (reference sequence). CDR3 length equals 13 residues. The CDR3 protein is CATRADGEDEQYF. The CDR3 DNA reads as TGTGCTACGAGGGCCGACGGGGAGGACGAGCAGTACTTC.

The chain carries TRBV7-2 and TRBJ2-5, with 16 positions matching TRBD2. The CDR3 length is 17 residues. The J segment lost 7 bases and the V segment lost 5 bases, leaving 10 bases of the junction unmatched. Germline-derived CDR1 and CDR2 are SGHTA and FQGNSA. This CDR3 reads CASSPGTSGRALGTQYF. As DNA, the CDR3 is TGTGCCAGCAGCCCGGGGACTAGCGGGAGGGCCTTAGGGACCCAGTACTTC.